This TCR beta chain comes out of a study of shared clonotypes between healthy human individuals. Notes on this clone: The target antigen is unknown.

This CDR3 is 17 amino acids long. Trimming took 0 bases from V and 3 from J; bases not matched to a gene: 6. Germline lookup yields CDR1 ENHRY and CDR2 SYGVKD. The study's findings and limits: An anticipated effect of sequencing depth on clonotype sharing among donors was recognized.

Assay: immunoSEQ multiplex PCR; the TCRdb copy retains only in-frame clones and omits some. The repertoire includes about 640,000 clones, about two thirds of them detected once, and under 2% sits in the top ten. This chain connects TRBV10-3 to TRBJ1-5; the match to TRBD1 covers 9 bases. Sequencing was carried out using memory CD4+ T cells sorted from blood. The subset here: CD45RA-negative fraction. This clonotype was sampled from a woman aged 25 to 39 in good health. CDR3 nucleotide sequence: TGTGCCATCAGTGAGTCTGTAGGACAGGGGTACAATCAGCCCCAGCATTTT. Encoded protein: CAISESVGQGYNQPQHF.